This passage covers 20 T cell receptor beta chains from one sample sequenced in a study of cytomegalovirus exposure and HLA in healthy donors (dated by TCRdb to between 2016 and 2019). The library was produced with the immunoSEQ multiplex PCR assay. The multiplex PCR relied on a mix of 60 forward primers for TCR Vbeta segments and 13 reverse primers for TCR Jbeta segments. TCRdb mirrors the immuneACCESS table, restricted to in-frame sequences. Some clones are absent from its copies; in checked studies, under half trace to an unresolved V gene, and the reason for the others is unknown. A total of some 180,000 clones appear in this sample, about 80% of them only once. The top ten constitute less than 4.5% of the sample. The source material was PBMCs. The source is a woman in her sixties in good health and CMV-seropositive.

The gene calls are TRBV18 and TRBJ2-5; D gene ambiguous. The J call may be incorrect, as the DNA end agrees better with TRBJ2-7. The germline gives CDR1 KGHSH, CDR2 LQKENI. This CDR3 is built from 15 residues. This chain's CDR3 is CASSPSLGMEYEQYF. The CDR3 bases are TGTGCCAGCTCACCAAGTCTGGGCATGGAATACGAGCAGTACTTC.

The rearrangement joins TRBV5-1 to TRBJ2-3; perhaps TRBD1 as D (5 bases). The germline V and J ends were trimmed by 4 bases and 0 bases, with 12 bases remaining between them. This CDR3 spans 15 amino acids. Germline V gene data show CDR1 as SGHRS and CDR2 as YFSETQ. CDR3 amino acids: CASSGRAPSTDTQYF. In DNA form, the CDR3 reads TGCGCCAGCAGCGGCAGGGCGCCTAGCACAGATACGCAGTATTTT.

The gene calls are TRBV6-5 and TRBJ1-1; 7 nucleotides match TRBD1. The J segment lost 1 base and the V segment lost 2 bases, leaving 4 bases of the junction unmatched. The CDR3 extends over 15 amino acids. Germline V gene sequence: CDR1 MNHEY, CDR2 SVGAGI. The CDR3 sequence: CASSYTHRGNTEAFF. CDR3 sequence (DNA): TGTGCCAGCAGTTACACACACAGGGGGAACACTGAAGCTTTCTTT.

The V and J genes are TRBV9 and TRBJ2-2; possible D gene TRBD2, 6 bases. The germline V gene has CDR1 SGDLS and CDR2 YYNGEE. Trimming stripped 0 bases from V and 2 bases from J, with 17 bases between. The CDR3 runs 18 residues. The CDR3 region has the DNA TGTGCCAGCAGCGTAGGGGCGACCGGGACTTTAAACACCGGGGAGCTGTTTTTT. This sequence encodes CASSVGATGTLNTGELFF.

The V and J genes are TRBV6-1 and TRBJ1-5, with a weak D call TRBD1 (6 bases). The CDR3 length is 14 residues. The V end was cut by 7 bases, the J end by 7 bases, with 17 bases between. In germline, CDR1 is MNHNS, CDR2 SASEGT. In DNA, the CDR3 is TGTGCCAGCACCCTGACAGGTCAGGACCAGCCCCAGCATTTT. Protein: CASTLTGQDQPQHF.

The chain carries TRBV5-1 and TRBJ2-3, with D tentatively TRBD1 (8 bases). The CDR3 contains 16 residues. CDR1 and CDR2 from the germline V gene are SGHRS and YFSETQ. Trimming removed 0 bases at V and 3 bases at J, with 14 bases between. This CDR3 reads CASSLGQGRGTDTQYF. The CDR3 DNA is TGCGCCAGCAGCTTGGGACAGGGGCGGGGGACAGATACGCAGTATTTT.

This clone showed up just a few times. The chain carries TRBV5-1 and TRBJ1-1, with 7 bases fitting TRBD1. With V trimmed by 4 bases and J by 7 bases, 13 bases remained unmatched. The germline V gene has CDR1 SGHRS and CDR2 YFSETQ. The CDR3 consists of 15 residues. The CDR3 protein is CASSTTGRWGIEAFF. CDR3 DNA sequence: TGCGCCAGCAGCACGACAGGGAGGTGGGGCATTGAAGCTTTCTTT.

The genes are TRBV7-2 and TRBJ2-2, with 13 bases that match TRBD2. The V gene end was trimmed by 5 bases and the J gene end by 2 bases; junction bases not matched to a gene: 8. From germline, CDR1 is SGHTA and CDR2 FQGNSA. The CDR3 extends over 18 amino acids. The DNA of the CDR3 is TGTGCCAGCAGCCTACGGACTAGCGGGGGAAAAAACACCGGGGAGCTGTTTTTT. This gives the protein CASSLRTSGGKNTGELFF.

This clone is a singleton in its sample. The rearrangement uses TRBV9 and TRBJ1-1; the D gene is possibly TRBD1 (5 bases). Trimming removed 0 bases from V and 5 bases from J, with 11 bases in between. The CDR3 contains 14 residues. The V gene's germline CDR1 is SGDLS and CDR2 YYNGEE. CDR3 coding DNA: TGTGCCAGCAGCGTAGGATTCGGGGGTACTGAAGCTTTCTTT. This encodes CASSVGFGGTEAFF.

The V call is TRBV5-8, the J call TRBJ2-1, with 7 bases identical to TRBD1. This CDR3 is 14 amino acids long. Germline CDR1 reads SGHTS; CDR2 reads YDEGEE. The V segment lost 6 bases and the J segment 2 bases; nucleotides outside the gene matches: 5. Here the CDR3 reads CASTRDRPYNEQFF. CDR3 bases: TGTGCCAGCACCCGGGACAGACCCTACAATGAGCAGTTCTTC.

The chain employs TRBV18 and TRBJ2-3, with D unresolved. Germline assignment: CDR1 KGHSH and CDR2 LQKENI. The V gene lost 2 bases and the J gene lost 4 bases, with 13 bases spanning the gap. The CDR3 consists of 15 residues. CDR3 residues: CASSPLGIQSDTQYF. In DNA form, the CDR3 reads TGTGCCAGCTCACCATTGGGCATTCAGTCAGATACGCAGTATTTT.

The chain employs TRBV30 and TRBJ1-5; weak D call: TRBD1 (6 bases). The V gene's germline CDR1 is GTSNPN and CDR2 SVGIG (reference sequence). This CDR3 has 15 residues. V shed 3 bases and J shed 4 bases, with 16 bases lying between them. CDR3 loop: CAWSGGSQGNQPQHF. DNA for the CDR3: TGTGCCTGGAGCGGCGGCAGCCAGGGGAATCAGCCCCAGCATTTT.

This chain connects TRBV28 to TRBJ2-1; 8 nucleotides agree with TRBD2. In germline, CDR1 is MDHEN, CDR2 SYDVKM. This CDR3 contains 20 residues. V was clipped by 6 bases and J by 5 bases; unmatched bases: 24. The CDR3 DNA follows: TGTGCCAGCAGGCCCCGTGGGGGAGCGGGGGCCCCGGAGACCCACAATGAGCAGTTCTTC. Translation gives CASRPRGGAGAPETHNEQFF. Using reference TRBV28 and TRBJ2-1 for the parts outside the CDR3, the full variable domain is DVKVTQSSRYLVKRTGEKVFLECVQDMDHENMFWYRQDPGLGLRLIYFSYDVKMKEKGDIPEGYSVSREKKERFSLILESASTNQTSMYLCASRPRGGAGAPETHNEQFFGPGTRLTVL.

This chain joins TRBV7-6 and TRBJ1-1; 8 nucleotides align to TRBD1. CDR1 is SGHVS, CDR2 FNYEAQ, per germline. V gave up 1 base and J gave up 0 bases; unmatched junction bases: 1. The CDR3 spans 15 residues. The CDR3 protein is CASSLGDRMNTEAFF. CDR3 bases: TGTGCCAGCAGCTTAGGGGACAGGATGAACACTGAAGCTTTCTTT. Supplemented by reference TRBV7-6 and TRBJ1-1, the full variable domain reads GAGVSQSPRYKVTKRGQDVALRCDPISGHVSLYWYRQALGQGPEFLTYFNYEAQQDKSGLPNDRFSAERPEGSISTLTIQRTEQRDSAMYRCASSLGDRMNTEAFFGQGTRLTVV.

This clone was recorded a few times. The chain is built from TRBV10-3 and TRBJ2-1, with D perhaps matching TRBD2 (6 bases). Looked up from germline, CDR1 is ENHRY and CDR2 is SYGVKD. V dropped 10 bases and J dropped 7 bases, with 8 bases sitting between them. The CDR3 loop spans 10 amino acids. The CDR3 bases are TGTGCCAGCCGGGGGAATGAGCAGTTCTTC. It is translated as CASRGNEQFF.

This rearrangement joins TRBV5-4 to TRBJ2-5; unclear D gene. The CDR3 extends over 14 amino acids. Trimming took 1 base from V and 2 from J, leaving 9 bases between them. Germline V CDR1 and CDR2: SGHNT, YYREEE (reference sequence). CDR3: CASSLPPPQETQYF. The CDR3 DNA is TGTGCCAGCAGCTTGCCCCCCCCACAAGAGACCCAGTACTTC.

The genes are TRBV9 and TRBJ2-4; D possibly corresponds to TRBD2 (5 bases). CDR3 length equals 13 residues. CDR1 and CDR2 (germline): SGDLS, YYNGEE. V was shortened by 2 bases and J by 9 bases, with 12 bases between the two germline ends. CDR3 amino acids: CASSVVGESIQYF. DNA for the CDR3: TGTGCCAGCAGCGTGGTGGGAGAGAGCATTCAGTACTTC.

This clone has only a few counts. This rearrangement joins TRBV28 to TRBJ1-5; D remains unclear. Trimming removed 6 bases from V and 7 bases from J, with 7 bases in between. The CDR3 consists of 11 residues. Germline V gene data show CDR1 as MDHEN and CDR2 as SYDVKM. The chain's CDR3 is CASSARQPQHF. The CDR3 DNA reads as TGTGCCAGCAGCGCTCGGCAGCCCCAGCATTTT.

The rearrangement links TRBV6-1 to TRBJ2-7; 10 positions match TRBD2. V trimming: 3 bases; J trimming: 4 bases; junction bases outside the gene matches: 12. Germline assignment: CDR1 MNHNS and CDR2 SASEGT. This CDR3 is 17 amino acids long. The chain's CDR3 is CASSDLRASGSLYEQYF. The CDR3 DNA follows: TGTGCCAGCAGTGATCTTCGGGCTAGCGGGAGTCTTTACGAGCAGTACTTC.

The genes are TRBV18 and TRBJ1-1, with D uncertain. Germline V gene data show CDR1 as KGHSH and CDR2 as LQKENI. There are 13 residues in the CDR3. Trimming cost V 2 bases and J 5 bases, with 9 bases left between them. In DNA, the CDR3 is TGTGCCAGCTCACCAAGGAGAGGAACTGAAGCTTTCTTT. Amino acid sequence: CASSPRRGTEAFF.